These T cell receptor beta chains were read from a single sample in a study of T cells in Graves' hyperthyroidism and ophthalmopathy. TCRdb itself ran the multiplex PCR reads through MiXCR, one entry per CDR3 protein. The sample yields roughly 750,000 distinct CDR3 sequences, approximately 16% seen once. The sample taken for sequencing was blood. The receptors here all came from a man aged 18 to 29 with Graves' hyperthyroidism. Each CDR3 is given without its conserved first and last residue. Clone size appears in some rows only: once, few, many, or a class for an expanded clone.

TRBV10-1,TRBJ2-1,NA,ASTSIPGPREGYNEQF
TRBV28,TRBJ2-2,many,ASSETGTGTTGELF
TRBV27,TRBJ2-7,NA,ATSWGGQGAEEQY
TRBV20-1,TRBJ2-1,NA,SVFVMGLANEQF
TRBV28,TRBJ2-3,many,ASRPHMGGKTDTQY
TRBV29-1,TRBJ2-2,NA,SVVGRSTGELF
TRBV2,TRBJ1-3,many,ASSLTVSSGNTIY
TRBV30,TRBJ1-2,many,AVDRTRPSRYT
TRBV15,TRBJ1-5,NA,ATSRAGGQGQPQH
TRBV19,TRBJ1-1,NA,ASSRTTGTVANTEAF
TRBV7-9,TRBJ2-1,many,ASSLLSGHYNEQF
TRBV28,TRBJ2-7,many,ASSPLLESGRSYEQY
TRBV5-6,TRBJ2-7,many,ASNVLTYEQY
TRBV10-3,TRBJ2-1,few,AISESGKDNEQF
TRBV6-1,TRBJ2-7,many,AVRGAAYEQY
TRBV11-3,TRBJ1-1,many,ATQETEAF
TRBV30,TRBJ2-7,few,AWGGGTYEQY
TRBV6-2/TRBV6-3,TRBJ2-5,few,ASSYGGGRASQETQY
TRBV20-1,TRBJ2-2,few,SAFLRGRNTGELF
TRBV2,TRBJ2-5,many,ASSEDWGPARVQY
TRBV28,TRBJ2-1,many,AIFPLGGGVGNEQF
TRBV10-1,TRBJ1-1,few,ASSSTGDWTEAF
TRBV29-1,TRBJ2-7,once,SVSGTDSYEQY
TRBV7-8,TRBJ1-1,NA,ASSLQGPATEAF
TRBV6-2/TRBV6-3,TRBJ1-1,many,ASSYSGTANTEAF
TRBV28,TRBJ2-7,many,ASSLDSEKQY
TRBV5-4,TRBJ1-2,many,ASSRGASYGYT
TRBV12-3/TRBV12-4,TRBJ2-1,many,ASSFGAGEQF
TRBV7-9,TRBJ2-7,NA,ASSLGILVRDEQY
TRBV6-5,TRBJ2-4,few,ASSYSGGDIQY
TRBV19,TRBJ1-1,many,ASSPGREGTEAF
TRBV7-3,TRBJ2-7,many,ASSLNPTYEQY
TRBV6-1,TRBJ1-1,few,ASSQGFGTEAF
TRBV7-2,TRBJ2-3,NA,VPRSGNTDTQY
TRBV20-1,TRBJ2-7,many,SAPSALLAGTYEQY